This TCR beta chain was recovered during a study of T-cell memory formation after mild COVID-19. Study-wide context: Clusters were largely donor specific. General observations from the study: There were some responding clones in pre-infection memory, which suggested that cross-reactive memory had joined. Clones that contracted from day 15 to 85 had balanced CD4/CD8; later expanders were CD4+ biased.

This clonotype was found a few times. Its target is not known. TCRdb analysed the 5' RACE reads with MiXCR anew, one entry per CDR3 protein. The table includes around 470,000 distinct CDR3 sequences, approximately 20% detected once. The CDR3 is 15 amino acids. With 4 bases removed from V and 1 base from J, the gap between germline ends came to 12 bases. Germline V gives CDR1 SGHKS, CDR2 YYEKEE (reference sequence). J is TRBJ1-5 and V is TRBV5-5; D is perhaps TRBD1 (5 bases). Sequencing input: PBMCs or a T cell subset sorted from them (not recorded which). This clonotype originated in an adult woman who had mild COVID-19 (a few samples of this study predate the infection). Cell type and time point are not known. CDR3 DNA: TGTGCCAGCAGCCCCGGGGGGACGAGCAATCAGCCCCAGCATTTT. Protein sequence: CASSPGGTSNQPQHF.